These 14 T cell receptor beta chains were all obtained from the same sample, sequenced in a study of blood T cell repertoires in COVID-19. Assay used: immunoSEQ multiplex PCR; TCRdb lists only in-frame clones, some missing. The sample holds about 140,000 clones, 88% seen once. What was sequenced was peripheral blood. These receptors all come from a man aged 65 to 85 with acute or convalescent COVID-19.

This chain connects TRBV19 to TRBJ2-1, with TRBD2 identical over 8 bases. V lost 8 bases to trimming and J lost 9 bases; unmatched junction nucleotides: 6. CDR1 is LNHDA, CDR2 SQIVND, per germline (reference sequence). The CDR3 extends over 12 amino acids. DNA for the CDR3: TGTGCCAGTGGGAGCGGGGGAATTGAGCAGTTCTTC. Translation gives CASGSGGIEQFF.

This clone was seen just once. This rearrangement joins TRBV10-3 to TRBJ1-5, with 8 nucleotides matching TRBD1. Losses at the gene ends were 3 bases for V and 8 bases for J; bases not matched to a gene: 9. The CDR3 contains 15 residues. CDR1 is ENHRY and CDR2 is SYGVKD in the germline V gene. In DNA form, the CDR3 reads TGTGCCATCAGTGACTTCGACAGGGGAAGGGAGCCCCAGCATTTT. It specifies CAISDFDRGREPQHF.

This chain uses TRBV27 with TRBJ2-6; maybe TRBD2 (5 bases). V was clipped by 2 bases and J by 4 bases, with 12 bases between them. CDR1 is MNHEY, CDR2 SMNVEV, per germline (reference sequence). CDR3 length equals 16 residues. CDR3 amino acids: CASSLLGKPGANVLTF. The DNA for the CDR3 is TGTGCCAGCAGTTTACTCGGGAAGCCCGGGGCCAACGTCCTGACTTTC.

The CDR3 DNA reads TGTGCCAGCAGGTATACTAGCGGCCTCTACAATGAGCAGTTCTTC. It translates to CASRYTSGLYNEQFF. This sequence joins TRBV27 and TRBJ2-1; 8 nucleotides align to TRBD2. V trimming: 6 bases; J trimming: 3 bases; junction bases outside the gene matches: 7. The germline gives CDR1 MNHEY, CDR2 SMNVEV (reference sequence). This CDR3 is built from 15 residues.

This clone was counted once. The genes are TRBV7-3 and TRBJ2-1, with D hard to call. The germline V and J ends were trimmed by 5 bases and 6 bases, with 5 bases remaining between them. The CDR3 totals 11 residues. CDR1 is SGHTA, CDR2 FQGTGA, per germline. Here the CDR3 reads CASSQANEQFF. The CDR3 nucleotides are TGTGCCAGCAGCCAAGCCAATGAGCAGTTCTTC.

This rearrangement joins TRBV5-1 to TRBJ2-5, with D maybe TRBD2 (5 bases). This CDR3 region has 14 residues. V was shortened by 4 bases and J by 4 bases, with 14 bases between the two germline ends. CDR1 and CDR2 from the germline V gene are SGHRS and YFSETQ. This CDR3 is CASSGPAVSETQYF. The CDR3 DNA reads as TGCGCCAGCAGCGGCCCAGCGGTCTCAGAGACCCAGTACTTC.

The CDR3 loop is CASSILVEGARNQPQHF. CDR3 nucleotides: TGTGCCAGTAGTATTCTTGTTGAGGGGGCGCGAAATCAGCCCCAGCATTTT. The chain is built from TRBV19 and TRBJ1-5, with 7 nucleotides matching TRBD1. The germline CDR1 and CDR2 sequences are LNHDA and SQIVND (reference sequence). The ends lost 3 bases at V and 4 bases at J; junction bases unmatched: 12. The CDR3 totals 17 residues.

The V call is TRBV3-1 (or the pseudogene TRBV3-2), the J call TRBJ2-3; D may be TRBD1 (5 bases). The ends were cut back, 0 bases at V and 4 bases at J, with 11 bases in the middle. The CDR3 contains 15 residues. In germline, CDR1 is LGHDT, CDR2 YNNKEL (reference sequence). The CDR3 nucleotides read TGTGCCAGCAGCCAAGATCAACAGGCTTCAGATACGCAGTATTTT. Residues: CASSQDQQASDTQYF.

This rearrangement joins TRBV7-8 to TRBJ2-5, with TRBD1 matching 9 bases. V was clipped by 0 bases and J by 4 bases; unmatched bases: 6. CDR1 and CDR2 from the germline V gene are SGHVS and FQNEAQ. This CDR3 comprises 16 residues. CDR3 loop: CASSLAPGQGGETQYF. The CDR3, as DNA: TGTGCCAGCAGCTTAGCGCCGGGACAGGGAGGAGAGACCCAGTACTTC.

The gene calls are TRBV2 and TRBJ2-3, with 11 bases lining up with TRBD2. V dropped 4 bases and J dropped 2; count of bases not matched to a gene: 8. The germline V gene encodes CDR1 SNHLY and CDR2 FYNNEI. The CDR3 loop spans 17 amino acids. The CDR3 DNA is TGTGCCAGCAGTGCGTTGTCTAGCGGGGGGTCCACAGATACGCAGTATTTT. Its translation: CASSALSSGGSTDTQYF.

The chain combines TRBV6-5 with TRBJ1-2; 7 nucleotides match TRBD1. CDR1 and CDR2 (germline): MNHEY, SVGAGI. This CDR3 comprises 14 residues. The V and J ends lost 4 bases and 4 bases, in that order; junction bases with no gene match: 6. CDR3 sequence reads: CASSFQGGLYGYTF. CDR3 DNA: TGTGCCAGCAGTTTCCAGGGGGGTCTCTATGGCTACACCTTC.

The chain uses TRBV5-4 and TRBJ2-1; D is uncertain. This CDR3 has 12 amino acids. V shed 0 bases and J shed 9 bases, with 7 bases lying between them. The germline CDR1 and CDR2 sequences are SGHNT and YYREEE (reference sequence). The CDR3 nucleotides read TGTGCCAGCAGCTTGGGTAGAATTGAGCAGTTCTTC. Translated: CASSLGRIEQFF.

This chain links TRBV6-5 with TRBJ1-6; a weak D match, TRBD1 (6 bases). Trimming cost V 6 bases and J 4 bases, with 13 bases left between them. This CDR3 comprises 15 residues. CDR1 MNHEY and CDR2 SVGAGI come from the germline V gene. CDR3 protein: CASRGGGGYNSPLHF. CDR3 bases: TGTGCCAGCAGGGGAGGGGGAGGATATAATTCACCCCTCCACTTT.

The CDR3 spells CASSSGGDTQYF. The DNA for the CDR3 is TGTGCCAGCAGCTCGGGGGGAGATACGCAGTATTTT. The chain couples TRBV7-3 to TRBJ2-3, with 7 bases lining up with TRBD2. The CDR3 loop spans 12 amino acids. Germline CDR1 and CDR2: SGHTA and FQGTGA. Unmatched junction bases numbered 0, after V lost 4 bases and J lost 5 bases.